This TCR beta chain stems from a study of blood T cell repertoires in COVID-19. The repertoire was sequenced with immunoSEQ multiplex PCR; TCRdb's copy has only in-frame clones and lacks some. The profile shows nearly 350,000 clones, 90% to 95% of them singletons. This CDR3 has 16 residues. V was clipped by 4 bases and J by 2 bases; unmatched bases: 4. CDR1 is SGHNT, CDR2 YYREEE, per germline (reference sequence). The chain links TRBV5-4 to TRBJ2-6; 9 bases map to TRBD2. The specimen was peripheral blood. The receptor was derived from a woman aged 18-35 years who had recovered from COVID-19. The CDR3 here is CASSGLAGPGANVLTF. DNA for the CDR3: TGTGCCAGCAGCGGGCTAGCGGGACCTGGGGCCAACGTCCTGACTTTC.